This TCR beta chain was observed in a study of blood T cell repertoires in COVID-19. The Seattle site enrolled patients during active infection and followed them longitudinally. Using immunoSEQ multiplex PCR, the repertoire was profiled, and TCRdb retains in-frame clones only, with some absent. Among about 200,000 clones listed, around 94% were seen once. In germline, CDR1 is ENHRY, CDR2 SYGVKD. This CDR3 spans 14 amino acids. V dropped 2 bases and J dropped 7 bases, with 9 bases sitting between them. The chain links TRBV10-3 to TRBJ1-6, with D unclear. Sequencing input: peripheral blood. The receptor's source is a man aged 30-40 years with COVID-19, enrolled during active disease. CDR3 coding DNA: TGTGCCATCAGTGAGGAACCTAGAAATTCACCCCTCCACTTT. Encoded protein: CAISEEPRNSPLHF.